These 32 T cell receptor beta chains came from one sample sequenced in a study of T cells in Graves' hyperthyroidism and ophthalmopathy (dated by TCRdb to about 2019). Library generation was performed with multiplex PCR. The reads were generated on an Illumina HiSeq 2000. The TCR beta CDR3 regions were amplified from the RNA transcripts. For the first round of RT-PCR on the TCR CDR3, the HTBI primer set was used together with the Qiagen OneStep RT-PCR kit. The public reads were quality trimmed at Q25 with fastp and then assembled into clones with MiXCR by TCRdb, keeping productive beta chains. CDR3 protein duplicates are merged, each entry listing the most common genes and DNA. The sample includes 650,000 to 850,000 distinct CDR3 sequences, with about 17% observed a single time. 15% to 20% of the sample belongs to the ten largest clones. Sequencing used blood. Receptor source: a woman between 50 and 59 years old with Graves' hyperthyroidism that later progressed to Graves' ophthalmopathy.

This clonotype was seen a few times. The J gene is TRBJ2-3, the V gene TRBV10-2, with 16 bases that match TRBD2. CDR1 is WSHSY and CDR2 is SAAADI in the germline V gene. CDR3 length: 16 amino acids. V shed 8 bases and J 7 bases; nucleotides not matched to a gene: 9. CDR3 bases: TGCGCCAGCCGAGCGGGGACTAGCGGGGGGGCGCATACGCAGTATTTT. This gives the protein CASRAGTSGGAHTQYF.

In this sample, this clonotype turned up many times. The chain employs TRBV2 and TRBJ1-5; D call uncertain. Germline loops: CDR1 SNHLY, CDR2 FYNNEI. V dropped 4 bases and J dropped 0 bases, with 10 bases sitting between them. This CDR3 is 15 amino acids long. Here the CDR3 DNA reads TGTGCCAGCAGTGGGGCAGCTTATAGCAATCAGCCCCAGCATTTT. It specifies CASSGAAYSNQPQHF.

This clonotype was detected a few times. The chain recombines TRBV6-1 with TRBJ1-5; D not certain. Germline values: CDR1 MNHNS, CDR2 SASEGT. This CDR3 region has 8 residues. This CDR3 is CSNQPQHF. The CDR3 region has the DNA TGTAGCAATCAGCCCCAGCATTTT.

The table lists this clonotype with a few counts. The CDR3 DNA reads as TGTGCCAGCAGCTTACCGGGAGGCTCTGGTGGCTACACCTTC. It encodes CASSLPGGSGGYTF. V and J are TRBV7-9 and TRBJ1-2; D ambiguous. The CDR3 is 14 residues long. V lost 2 bases and J 7 bases, leaving 14 bases between the germline ends. Germline V lookup: CDR1 SEHNR, CDR2 FQNEAQ (reference sequence). Full variable domain (missing parts from reference TRBV7-9 and TRBJ1-2): DTGVSQNPRHKITKRGQNVTFRCDPISEHNRLYWYRQTLGQGPEFLTYFQNEAQLEKSRLLSDRFSAERPKGSFSTLEIQRTEQGDSAMYLCASSLPGGSGGYTFGSGTRLTVV.

The CDR3 protein is CASSLGGGGTYNEQFF. CDR3 nucleotide sequence: TGTGCCAGCAGCTTAGGGGGCGGGGGGACCTACAATGAGCAGTTCTTC. The genes are TRBV11-3 and TRBJ2-1, with 8 bases lining up with TRBD2. The CDR3 length is 16 residues. The V and J ends lost 1 base and 2 bases, in that order; junction bases with no gene match: 4. The germline V gene encodes CDR1 SGHNT and CDR2 YENEEA.

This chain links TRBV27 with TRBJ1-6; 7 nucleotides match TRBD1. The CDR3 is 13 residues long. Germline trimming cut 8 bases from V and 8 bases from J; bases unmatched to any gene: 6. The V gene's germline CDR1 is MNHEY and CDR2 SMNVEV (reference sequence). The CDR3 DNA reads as TGTGCCAGCGGCAGGGGGTCTCATTCACCCCTCCACTTT. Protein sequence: CASGRGSHSPLHF.

The CDR3 sequence is CSARGTGVEQYF. The CDR3 nucleotides are TGCAGTGCTAGAGGAACGGGCGTCGAGCAGTACTTC. V and J are TRBV20-1 and TRBJ2-7, with D uncertain. Trimming removed 1 base at V and 6 bases at J, with 10 bases between. CDR3 length: 12 amino acids. CDR1 is DFQATT and CDR2 is SNEGSKA in the germline V gene (reference sequence).

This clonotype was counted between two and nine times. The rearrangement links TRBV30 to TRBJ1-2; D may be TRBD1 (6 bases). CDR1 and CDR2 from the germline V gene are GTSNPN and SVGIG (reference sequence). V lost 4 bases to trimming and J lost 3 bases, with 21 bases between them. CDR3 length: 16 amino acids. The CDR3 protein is CAWISMPPGVYYGYTF. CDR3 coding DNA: TGTGCCTGGATTTCTATGCCACCAGGGGTTTACTATGGCTACACCTTC.

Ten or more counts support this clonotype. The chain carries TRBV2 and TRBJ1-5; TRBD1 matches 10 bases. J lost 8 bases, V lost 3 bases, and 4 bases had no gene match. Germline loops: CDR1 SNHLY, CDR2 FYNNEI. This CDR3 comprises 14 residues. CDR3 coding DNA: TGTGCCAGCAGTGATACAGGACAGGGGGAGCCCCAGCATTTT. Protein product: CASSDTGQGEPQHF.

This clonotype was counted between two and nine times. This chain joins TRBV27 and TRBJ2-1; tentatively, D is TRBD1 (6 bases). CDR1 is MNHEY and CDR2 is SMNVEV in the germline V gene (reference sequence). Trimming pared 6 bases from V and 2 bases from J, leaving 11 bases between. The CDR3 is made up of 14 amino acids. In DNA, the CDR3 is TGTGCCAGCAGAACAGGGTTCGCCTACAATGAGCAGTTCTTC. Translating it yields CASRTGFAYNEQFF.

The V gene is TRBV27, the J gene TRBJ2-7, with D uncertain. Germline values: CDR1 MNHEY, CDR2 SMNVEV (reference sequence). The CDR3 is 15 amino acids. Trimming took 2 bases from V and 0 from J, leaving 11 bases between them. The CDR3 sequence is CASSLQPRSSYEQYF. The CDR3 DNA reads TGTGCCAGCAGTTTACAGCCGAGGAGCTCCTACGAGCAGTACTTC.

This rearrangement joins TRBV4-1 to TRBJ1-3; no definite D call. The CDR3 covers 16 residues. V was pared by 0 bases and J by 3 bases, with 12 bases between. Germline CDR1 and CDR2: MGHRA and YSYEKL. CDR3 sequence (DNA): TGCGCCAGCAGCCAAGAACCTTCCGCTGATGGAAACACCATATATTTT. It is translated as CASSQEPSADGNTIYF.

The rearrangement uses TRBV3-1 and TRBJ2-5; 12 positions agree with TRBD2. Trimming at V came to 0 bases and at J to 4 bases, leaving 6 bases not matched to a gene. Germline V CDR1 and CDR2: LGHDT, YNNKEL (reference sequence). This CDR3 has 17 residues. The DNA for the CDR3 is TGTGCCAGCAGCCAAGAAAAGACTAGCGGGGGAGGAGAGACCCAGTACTTC. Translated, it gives CASSQEKTSGGGETQYF.

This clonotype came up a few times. The CDR3 DNA reads as TGCAGCGTGAGTAGCAGGGGAGGCTACGAGCAGTACTTC. Translated: CSVSSRGGYEQYF. The rearrangement joins TRBV29-1 to TRBJ2-7; either TRBD1 or TRBD2 may fit D (6 bases each). This CDR3 has 13 residues. V lost 6 bases, J lost 3 bases, and 15 bases lay in between. Germline loops: CDR1 SQVTM, CDR2 ANQGSEA.

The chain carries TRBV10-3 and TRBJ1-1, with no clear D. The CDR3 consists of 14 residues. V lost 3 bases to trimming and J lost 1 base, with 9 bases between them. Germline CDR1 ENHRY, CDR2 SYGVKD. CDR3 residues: CAISDSLSNTEAFF. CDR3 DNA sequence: TGTGCCATCAGTGACAGTCTCTCGAACACTGAAGCTTTCTTT.

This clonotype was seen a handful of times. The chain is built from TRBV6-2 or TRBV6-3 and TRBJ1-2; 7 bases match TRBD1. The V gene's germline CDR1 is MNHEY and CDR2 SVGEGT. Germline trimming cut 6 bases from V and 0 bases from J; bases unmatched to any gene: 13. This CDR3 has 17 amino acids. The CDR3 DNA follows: TGTGCCAGCAGGGAGAGGCATGGGACAGTCGCTAACTATGGCTACACCTTC. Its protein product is CASRERHGTVANYGYTF.

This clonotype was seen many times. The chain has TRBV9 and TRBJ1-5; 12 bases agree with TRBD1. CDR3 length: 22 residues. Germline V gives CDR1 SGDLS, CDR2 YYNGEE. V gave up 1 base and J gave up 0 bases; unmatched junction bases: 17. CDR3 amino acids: CASSVPRKGTGGSSISNQPQHF. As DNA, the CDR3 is TGTGCCAGCAGCGTACCGCGGAAGGGGACAGGGGGCTCATCCATTAGCAATCAGCCCCAGCATTTT.

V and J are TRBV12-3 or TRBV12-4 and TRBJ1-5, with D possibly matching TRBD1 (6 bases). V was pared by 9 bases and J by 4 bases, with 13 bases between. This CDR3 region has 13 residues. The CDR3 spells CASRDTLNQPQHF. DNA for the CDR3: TGTGCCAGTCGGGACACTCTAAATCAGCCCCAGCATTTT.

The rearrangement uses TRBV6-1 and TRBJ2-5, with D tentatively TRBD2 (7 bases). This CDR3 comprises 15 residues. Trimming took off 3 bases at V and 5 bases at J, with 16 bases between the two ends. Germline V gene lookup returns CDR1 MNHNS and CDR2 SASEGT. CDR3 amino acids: CASSEGTRGGETQYF. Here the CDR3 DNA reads TGTGCCAGCAGTGAGGGGACCAGGGGAGGGGAGACCCAGTACTTC.

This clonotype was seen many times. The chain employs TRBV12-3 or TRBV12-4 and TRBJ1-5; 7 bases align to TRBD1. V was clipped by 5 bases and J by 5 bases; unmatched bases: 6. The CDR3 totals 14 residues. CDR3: CASSPDRFDQPQHF. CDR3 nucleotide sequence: TGTGCCAGCAGTCCGGACAGGTTTGATCAGCCCCAGCATTTT.

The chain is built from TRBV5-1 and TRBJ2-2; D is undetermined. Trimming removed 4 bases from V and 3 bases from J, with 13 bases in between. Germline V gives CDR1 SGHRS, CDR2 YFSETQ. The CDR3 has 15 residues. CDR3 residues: CASSPRPVDTGELFF. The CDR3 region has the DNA TGCGCCAGCAGCCCAAGACCGGTGGACACCGGGGAGCTGTTTTTT.

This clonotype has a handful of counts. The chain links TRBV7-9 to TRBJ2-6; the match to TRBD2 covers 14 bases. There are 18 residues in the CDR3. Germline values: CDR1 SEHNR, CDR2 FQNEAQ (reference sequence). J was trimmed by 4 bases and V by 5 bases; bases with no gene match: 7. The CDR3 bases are TGTGCCAGCAGCCCCGGACTAGCGGGGGGTGCAGGGGCCAACGTCCTGACTTTC. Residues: CASSPGLAGGAGANVLTF.

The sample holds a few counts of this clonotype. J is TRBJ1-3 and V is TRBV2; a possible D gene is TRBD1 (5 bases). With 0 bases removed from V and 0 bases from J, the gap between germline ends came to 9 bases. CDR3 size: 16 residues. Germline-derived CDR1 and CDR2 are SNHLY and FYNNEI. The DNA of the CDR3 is TGTGCCAGCAGTGAAGCGGGGGGATACTCTGGAAACACCATATATTTT. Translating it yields CASSEAGGYSGNTIYF.

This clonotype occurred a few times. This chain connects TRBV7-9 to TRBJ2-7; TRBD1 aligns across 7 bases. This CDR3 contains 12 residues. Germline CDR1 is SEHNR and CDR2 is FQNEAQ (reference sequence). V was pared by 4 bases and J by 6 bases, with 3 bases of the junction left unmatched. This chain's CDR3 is CASSSGGLEQYF. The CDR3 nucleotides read TGTGCCAGCAGCTCAGGGGGTCTCGAGCAGTACTTC.

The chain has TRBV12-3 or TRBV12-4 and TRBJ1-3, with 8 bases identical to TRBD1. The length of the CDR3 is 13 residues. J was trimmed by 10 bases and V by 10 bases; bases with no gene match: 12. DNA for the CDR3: TGTGCCACCGCCCCGGGACAGGTGTTAACCATATATTTT. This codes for CATAPGQVLTIYF.

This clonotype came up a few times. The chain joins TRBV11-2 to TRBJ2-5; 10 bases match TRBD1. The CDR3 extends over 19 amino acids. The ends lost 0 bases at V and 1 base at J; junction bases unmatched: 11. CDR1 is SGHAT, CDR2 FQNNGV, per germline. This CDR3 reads CASSLERPGQGLSQETQYF. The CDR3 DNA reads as TGTGCCAGCAGCTTAGAGCGTCCGGGACAGGGGTTGTCCCAAGAGACCCAGTACTTC.

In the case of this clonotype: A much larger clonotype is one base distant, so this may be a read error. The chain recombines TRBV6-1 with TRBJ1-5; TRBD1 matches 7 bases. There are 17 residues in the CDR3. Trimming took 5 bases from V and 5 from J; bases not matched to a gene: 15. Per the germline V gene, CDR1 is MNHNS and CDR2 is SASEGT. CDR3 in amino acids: CASSSASPGQLDQPQHF. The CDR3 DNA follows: TGTGCCAGCAGTAGTGCATCGCCGGGACAGCTAGATCAGCCCCAGCATTTT.

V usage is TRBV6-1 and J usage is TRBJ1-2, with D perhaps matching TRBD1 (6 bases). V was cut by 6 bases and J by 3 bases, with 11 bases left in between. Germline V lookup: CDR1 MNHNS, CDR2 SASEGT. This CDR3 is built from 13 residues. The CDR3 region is CASRTGIDYGYTF. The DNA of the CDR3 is TGTGCCAGCAGGACAGGAATTGACTATGGCTACACCTTC.

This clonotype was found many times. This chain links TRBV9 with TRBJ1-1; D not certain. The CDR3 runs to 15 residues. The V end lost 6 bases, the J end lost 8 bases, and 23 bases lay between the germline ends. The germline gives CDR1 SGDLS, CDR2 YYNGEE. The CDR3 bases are TGTGCCAGCACCGCCCTGACGTCGAGTTCCGGGGAAGCTTTCTTT. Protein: CASTALTSSSGEAFF.

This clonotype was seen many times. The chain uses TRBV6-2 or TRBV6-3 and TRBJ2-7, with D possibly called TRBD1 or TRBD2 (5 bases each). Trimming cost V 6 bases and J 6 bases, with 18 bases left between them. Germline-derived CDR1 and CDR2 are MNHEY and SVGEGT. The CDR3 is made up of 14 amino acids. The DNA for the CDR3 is TGTGCCAGCAGCACCGGGACGGGACGTGGCGAGCAGTACTTC. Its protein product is CASSTGTGRGEQYF.

For the CDR3, the DNA is TGTGCCAGCAGCTTGGACAGAACCGAGGGTTCACCCCTCCACTTT. Protein: CASSLDRTEGSPLHF. The V call is TRBV5-6, the J call TRBJ1-6; D is ambiguous. V was pared by 0 bases and J by 9 bases, with 13 bases between. This CDR3 is 15 amino acids long. Germline V CDR1 and CDR2: SGHDT, YYEEEE.

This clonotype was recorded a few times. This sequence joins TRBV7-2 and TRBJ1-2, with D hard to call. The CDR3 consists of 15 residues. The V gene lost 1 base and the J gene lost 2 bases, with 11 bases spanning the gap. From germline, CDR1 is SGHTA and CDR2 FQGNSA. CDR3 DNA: TGTGCCAGCAGCTTAGAAAGGGCGGGGAACTATGGCTACACCTTC. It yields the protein CASSLERAGNYGYTF.